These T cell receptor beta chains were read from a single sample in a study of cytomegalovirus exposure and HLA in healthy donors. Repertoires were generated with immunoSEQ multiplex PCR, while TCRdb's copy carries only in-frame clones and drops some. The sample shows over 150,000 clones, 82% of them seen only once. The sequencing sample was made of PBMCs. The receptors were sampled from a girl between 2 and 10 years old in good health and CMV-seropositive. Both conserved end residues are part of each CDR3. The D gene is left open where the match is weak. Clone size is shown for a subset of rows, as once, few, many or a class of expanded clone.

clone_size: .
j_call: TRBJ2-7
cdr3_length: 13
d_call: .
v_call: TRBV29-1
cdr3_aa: CSVLDSVSYEQYF
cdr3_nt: TGCAGCGTGTTGGACAGTGTTTCCTACGAGCAGTACTTC

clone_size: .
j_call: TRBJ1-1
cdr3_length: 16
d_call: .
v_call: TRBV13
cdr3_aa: CASSLVSGELGTEAFF
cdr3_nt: TGTGCCAGCAGCTTAGTTTCAGGGGAGTTGGGCACTGAAGCTTTCTTT

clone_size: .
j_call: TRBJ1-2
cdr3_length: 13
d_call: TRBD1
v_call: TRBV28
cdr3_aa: CASSSTGLYGYTF
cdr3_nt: TGTGCCAGCAGTTCGACAGGGCTGTATGGCTACACCTTC

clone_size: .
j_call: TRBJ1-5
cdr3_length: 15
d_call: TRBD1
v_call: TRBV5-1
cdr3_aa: CASSLGTGGNQPQHF
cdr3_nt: TGCGCCAGCAGCTTGGGGACAGGGGGCAATCAGCCCCAGCATTTT

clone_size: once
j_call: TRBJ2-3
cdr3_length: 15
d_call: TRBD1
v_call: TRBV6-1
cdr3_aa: CASSAGRGRGDTQYF
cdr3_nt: TGTGCCAGCAGTGCTGGTAGGGGGCGCGGAGATACGCAGTATTTT

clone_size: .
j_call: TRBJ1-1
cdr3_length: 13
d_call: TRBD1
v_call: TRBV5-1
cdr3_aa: CASSSGQGTEAFF
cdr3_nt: TGCGCCAGCAGCTCCGGACAGGGGACGGAAGCTTTCTTT

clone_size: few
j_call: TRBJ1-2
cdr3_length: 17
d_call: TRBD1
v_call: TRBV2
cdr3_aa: CASSEGRQGPANYGYTF
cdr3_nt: TGTGCCAGCAGCGAGGGGAGACAGGGTCCAGCTAACTATGGCTACACCTTC

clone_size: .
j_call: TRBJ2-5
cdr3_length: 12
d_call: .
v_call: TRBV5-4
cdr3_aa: CASSLSRETQYF
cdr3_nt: TGTGCCAGCAGCTTAAGCCGAGAGACCCAGTACTTC

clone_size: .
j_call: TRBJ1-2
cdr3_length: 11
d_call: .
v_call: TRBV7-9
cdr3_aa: CASGAGEGYTF
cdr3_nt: TGTGCCAGCGGTGCGGGGGAGGGCTACACCTTC

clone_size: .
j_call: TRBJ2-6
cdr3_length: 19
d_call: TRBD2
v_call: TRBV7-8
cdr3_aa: CASSLGRLAGASGANVLTF
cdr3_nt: TGTGCCAGCAGCTTAGGGCGACTAGCGGGAGCGTCTGGGGCCAACGTCCTGACTTTC

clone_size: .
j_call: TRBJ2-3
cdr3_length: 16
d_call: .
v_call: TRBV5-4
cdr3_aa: CASSLGGGLSTDTQYF
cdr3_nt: TGTGCCAGCAGCTTAGGAGGAGGGCTTAGCACAGATACGCAGTATTTT

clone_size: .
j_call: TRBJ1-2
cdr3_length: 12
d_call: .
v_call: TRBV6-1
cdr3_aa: CASMREGYGYTF
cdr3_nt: TGTGCCAGCATGAGGGAGGGCTATGGCTACACCTTC

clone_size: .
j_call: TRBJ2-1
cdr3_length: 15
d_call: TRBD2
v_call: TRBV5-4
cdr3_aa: CASSGTSGSYNEQFF
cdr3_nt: TGTGCCAGCAGCGGTACTAGCGGGAGCTACAATGAGCAGTTCTTC

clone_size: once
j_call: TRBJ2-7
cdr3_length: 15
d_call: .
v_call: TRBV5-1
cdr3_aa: CASSLEIAFSYEQYF
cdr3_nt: TGCGCCAGCAGCTTGGAAATAGCGTTCTCCTACGAGCAGTACTTC

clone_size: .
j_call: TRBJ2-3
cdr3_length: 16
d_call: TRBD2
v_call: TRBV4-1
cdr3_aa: CASRPSGRGGADTQYF
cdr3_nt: TGCGCCAGCCGTCCTAGCGGGAGGGGAGGCGCAGATACGCAGTATTTT

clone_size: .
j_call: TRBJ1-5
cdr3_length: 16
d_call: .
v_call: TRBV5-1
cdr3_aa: CASSLGEGGSNQPQHF
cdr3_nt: TGCGCCAGCAGCTTGGGGGAGGGGGGGAGCAATCAGCCCCAGCATTTT

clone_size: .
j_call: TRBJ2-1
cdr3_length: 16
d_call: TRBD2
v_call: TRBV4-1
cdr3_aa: CASSHGGLGRWNEQFF
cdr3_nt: TGCGCCAGCAGCCATGGAGGACTAGGACGGTGGAATGAGCAGTTCTTC

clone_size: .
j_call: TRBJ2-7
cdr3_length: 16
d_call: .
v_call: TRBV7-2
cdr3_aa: CASSWDGRDKVYEQYF
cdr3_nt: TGTGCCAGCAGCTGGGATGGACGGGACAAAGTCTACGAGCAGTACTTC

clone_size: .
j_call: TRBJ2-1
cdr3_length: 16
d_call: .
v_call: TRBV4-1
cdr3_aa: CASSQVAGSTVDEQFF
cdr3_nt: TGCGCCAGCAGCCAAGTGGCCGGGAGTACGGTCGATGAACAGTTCTTC

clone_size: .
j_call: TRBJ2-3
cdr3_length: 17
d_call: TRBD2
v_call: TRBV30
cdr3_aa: CAWRPFGRAGLTDTQYF
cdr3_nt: TGTGCCTGGAGGCCTTTCGGGAGAGCGGGACTCACAGATACGCAGTATTTT

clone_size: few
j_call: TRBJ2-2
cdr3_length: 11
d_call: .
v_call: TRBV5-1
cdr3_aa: CASSENGELFF
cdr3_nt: TGCGCCAGCTCGGAGAACGGGGAGCTGTTTTTT

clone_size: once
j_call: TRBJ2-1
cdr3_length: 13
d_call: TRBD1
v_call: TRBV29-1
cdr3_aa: CSVADRNYNEQFF
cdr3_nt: TGCAGCGTGGCGGACAGGAACTACAATGAGCAGTTCTTC

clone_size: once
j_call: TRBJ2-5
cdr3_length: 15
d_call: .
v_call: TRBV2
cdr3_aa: CASSRSGASLETQYF
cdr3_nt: TGTGCCAGCAGCCGGTCGGGAGCTTCCTTGGAGACCCAGTACTTC

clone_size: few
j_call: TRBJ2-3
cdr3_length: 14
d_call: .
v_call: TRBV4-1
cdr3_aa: CASTKRLGADTQYF
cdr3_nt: TGCGCCAGCACGAAGAGGTTAGGCGCAGATACGCAGTATTTT

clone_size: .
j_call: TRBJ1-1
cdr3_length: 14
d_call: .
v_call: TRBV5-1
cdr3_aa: CASSLGAGDTEAFF
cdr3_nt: TGCGCCAGCAGCTTGGGTGCTGGAGACACTGAAGCTTTCTTT

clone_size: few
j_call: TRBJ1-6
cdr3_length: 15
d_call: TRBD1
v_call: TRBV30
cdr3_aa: CAWSKTGGYHSPLHF
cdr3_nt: TGTGCCTGGAGTAAAACAGGGGGATATCATTCACCCCTCCACTTT

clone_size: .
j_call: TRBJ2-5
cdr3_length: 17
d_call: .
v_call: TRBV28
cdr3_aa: CASSYISVRPGSETQYF
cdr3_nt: TGTGCCAGCAGTTACATCAGTGTGAGGCCAGGGTCGGAGACCCAGTACTTC

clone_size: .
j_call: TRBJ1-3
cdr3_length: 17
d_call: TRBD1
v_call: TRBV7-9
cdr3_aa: CASTQIRSDRAGNTIYF
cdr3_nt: TGTGCCAGCACCCAAATCCGCTCGGACAGGGCTGGAAACACCATATATTTT

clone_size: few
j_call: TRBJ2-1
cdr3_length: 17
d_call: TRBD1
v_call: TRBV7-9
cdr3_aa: CASSNPQGVDSNNEQFF
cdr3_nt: TGTGCCAGCAGCAACCCACAGGGGGTGGACTCTAACAATGAGCAGTTCTTC

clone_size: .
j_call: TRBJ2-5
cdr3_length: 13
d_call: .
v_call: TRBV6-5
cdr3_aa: CASSYSTQGTQYF
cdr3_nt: TGTGCCAGCAGTTACTCGACTCAAGGGACCCAGTACTTC

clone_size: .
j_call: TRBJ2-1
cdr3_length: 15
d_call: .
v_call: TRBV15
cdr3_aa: CATSRDRQGRGEQFF
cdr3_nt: TGTGCCACCAGCAGAGATCGCCAGGGCAGGGGTGAGCAGTTCTTC

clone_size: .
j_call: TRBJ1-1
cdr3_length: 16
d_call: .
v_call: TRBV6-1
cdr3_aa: CASSEDRQGVNTEAFF
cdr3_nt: TGTGCCAGCAGTGAAGACCGGCAAGGAGTGAACACTGAAGCTTTCTTT

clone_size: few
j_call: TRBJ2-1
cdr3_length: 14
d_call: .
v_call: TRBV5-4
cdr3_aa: CASTPQGGNNEQFF
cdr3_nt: TGTGCCAGCACCCCTCAGGGCGGGAACAATGAGCAGTTCTTC

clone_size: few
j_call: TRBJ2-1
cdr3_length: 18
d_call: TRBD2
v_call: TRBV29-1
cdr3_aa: CSVEGDLAGGRRGNEQFF
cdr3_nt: TGCAGCGTTGAAGGAGACCTAGCGGGCGGGAGAAGGGGCAATGAGCAGTTCTTC

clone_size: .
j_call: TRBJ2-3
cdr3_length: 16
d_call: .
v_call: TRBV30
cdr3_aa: CAWRCNTGSCTDTQYF
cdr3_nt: TGTGCCTGGAGATGCAACACAGGGAGTTGCACAGATACGCAGTATTTT

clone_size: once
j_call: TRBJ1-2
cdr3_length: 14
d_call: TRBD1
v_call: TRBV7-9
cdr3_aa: CASSLAGTGDGYTF
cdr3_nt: TGTGCCAGCAGCTTAGCGGGGACAGGGGACGGCTACACCTTC

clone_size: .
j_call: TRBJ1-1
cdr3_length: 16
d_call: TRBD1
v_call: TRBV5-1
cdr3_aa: CASSLQMGQGATEAFF
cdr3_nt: TGCGCCAGCAGCTTGCAAATGGGACAGGGGGCGACTGAAGCTTTCTTT

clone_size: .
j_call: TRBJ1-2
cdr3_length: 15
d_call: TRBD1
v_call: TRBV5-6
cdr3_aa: CASSVGQGGAYGYTF
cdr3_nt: TGTGCCAGCAGCGTTGGACAGGGTGGGGCCTATGGCTACACCTTC

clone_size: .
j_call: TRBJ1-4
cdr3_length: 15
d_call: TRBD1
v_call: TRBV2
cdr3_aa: CASSRPQGASEKLFF
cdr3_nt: TGTGCCAGCAGTCGGCCACAGGGGGCGAGTGAAAAACTGTTTTTT

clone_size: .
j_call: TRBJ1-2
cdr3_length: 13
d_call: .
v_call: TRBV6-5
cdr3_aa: CASKNEMSYGYTF
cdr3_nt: TGTGCCAGCAAAAATGAGATGAGCTATGGCTACACCTTC

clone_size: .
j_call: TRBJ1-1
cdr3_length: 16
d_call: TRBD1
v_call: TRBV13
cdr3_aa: CASSWGQGNMNTEAFF
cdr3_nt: TGTGCCAGCAGCTGGGGACAGGGAAACATGAACACTGAAGCTTTCTTT

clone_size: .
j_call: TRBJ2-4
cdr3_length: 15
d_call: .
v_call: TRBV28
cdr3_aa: CASSLEGLDKNIQYF
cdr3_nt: TGTGCCAGCAGTTTGGAGGGGTTGGACAAAAACATTCAGTACTTC

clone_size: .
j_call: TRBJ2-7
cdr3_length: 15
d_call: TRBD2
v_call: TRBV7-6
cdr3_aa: CASSLVASGNNEQYF
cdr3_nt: TGTGCCAGCAGCTTAGTGGCTAGCGGGAACAACGAGCAGTACTTC

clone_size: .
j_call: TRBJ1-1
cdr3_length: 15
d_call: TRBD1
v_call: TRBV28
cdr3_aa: CASGSGGIMNTEAFF
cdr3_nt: TGTGCCAGCGGGTCAGGGGGCATAATGAACACTGAAGCTTTCTTT